In its sample, the clone carrying this T cell receptor beta chain was seen many times. Its target is not known. The data were taken from a study of T cells after posttransplantation cyclophosphamide. Overall study results and limits: Later blood repertoires were often dominated by clones from the donor CD8+ memory compartment. Skin or GI-infiltrating T cells shared few TRB sequences with blood.

A marrow graft followed busulfan-fludarabine conditioning, with cyclophosphamide on days +3 and +4. Measured with immunoSEQ multiplex PCR; TCRdb has only the in-frame clones, and not every one. The record shows 12,000 or so clones for this sample, with no singletons present. Germline CDR1 MNHNY, CDR2 SVGAGI (reference sequence). V was clipped by 7 bases and J by 1 base; unmatched bases: 6. The length of the CDR3 is 15 residues. The chain joins TRBV6-6 to TRBJ2-4, with TRBD1 matching over 8 bases. The receptor comes from a female patient aged 40-49 years who received an allogeneic stem cell transplant from a related donor, was CMV-positive, and had acute GVHD only. A subset of T cells may come from the graft donor. Sequencing was performed on PBMCs, taken after allogeneic stem cell transplant with posttransplant cyclophosphamide. CDR3 nucleotides: TGTGCCAGCATCCAGGGGGCTGCGGCCAAAAACATTCAGTACTTC. Translated: CASIQGAAAKNIQYF.